The text below deals with one TCR beta chain. Its specificity is unknown. The data are from a study of cytomegalovirus exposure and HLA in healthy donors. The study, taken as a whole, reports: Clonal expansion, a later analysis showed, was greater in HLA-associated TCR beta chains than in equally common others. In a later analysis, productive TCRs from donors in an Asian-associated ancestry cluster reportedly carried fewer N-insertions than the cohort mean.

Primers included in the PCR were 60 Vbeta and 13 Jbeta primers. Sequencing used immunoSEQ multiplex PCR; TCRdb keeps in-frame clones, though not all of them. The table records about 91,000 clones, 69% of them present only once. Per the germline V gene, CDR1 is SGHTS and CDR2 is YDEGEE. The CDR3 sequence is 17 residues long. V trimming: 4 bases; J trimming: 1 base; junction bases outside the gene matches: 11. This chain connects TRBV5-8 to TRBJ1-2; 9 bases map to TRBD1. The receptor comes from a female donor in good health and CMV-seronegative. Sequenced material: PBMCs. The CDR3 spells CASSLGTGRGVNYGYTF. CDR3 bases: TGTGCCAGCAGCCTCGGGACAGGGCGAGGGGTTAACTATGGCTACACCTTC. Together with reference TRBV5-8 and TRBJ1-2, the CDR3 gives the full variable domain: EAGVTQSPTHLIKTRGQQATLRCSPISGHTSVYWYQQALGLGLQFLLWYDEGEERNRGNFPPRFSGRQFPNYSSELNVNALELEDSALYLCASSLGTGRGVNYGYTFGSGTRLTVV.